The rows below give T cell receptor beta chains drawn from one sample of a study of spatial heterogeneity in lung cancer. TCRdb called the 5' RACE reads again in MiXCR, with one record for every CDR3 protein. This table has roughly 50,000 distinct CDR3 sequences, 7.5% to 8% appearing once. The sample consisted of PBMCs, taken at surgery. The receptors shown here come from a female donor with early-stage non-small cell lung cancer. The CDR3 runs from the conserved cysteine through the conserved F or W. The D gene is left open where the match is weak. Size values are once, few and many counts, or a class for expanded clones, and some rows have none.

>TRBV25-1|TRBJ1-6|TRBD1|many
CASSDPGQGYNSPLHF
TGTGCCAGCAGTGACCCGGGACAGGGCTATAATTCACCCCTCCACTTT
>TRBV30|TRBJ1-6|-|few
CAWSADPSPLHF
TGTGCCTGGAGTGCGGACCCTTCACCCCTCCACTTT
>TRBV4-2|TRBJ1-1|-|few
CASSQDSDNTEAFF
TGTGCCAGCAGCCAAGATTCAGATAACACTGAAGCTTTCTTT
>TRBV7-2|TRBJ2-7|TRBD2|-
CASSPAGLAAYEQYF
TGTGCCAGCAGCCCGGCGGGGCTAGCGGCCTACGAGCAGTACTTC
>TRBV20-1|TRBJ1-5|TRBD1|many
CSATDGQGYNQPQHF
TGCAGTGCAACCGACGGACAGGGGTACAATCAGCCCCAGCATTTT
>TRBV5-4|TRBJ1-4|-|few
CASSPTPGGEKLFF
TGTGCCAGCAGCCCGACACCAGGAGGGGAAAAACTGTTTTTT
>TRBV12-3/TRBV12-4|TRBJ2-2|TRBD1|-
CASSPWTGGNTGELFF
TGTGCCAGCAGTCCATGGACAGGGGGGAACACCGGGGAGCTGTTTTTT
>TRBV15|TRBJ1-2|-|-
CATSREVGDNYGYTF
TGTGCCACCAGCAGAGAAGTTGGAGATAACTATGGCTACACCTTC
>TRBV5-1|TRBJ2-5|TRBD2|-
CASSLRPAGGFQETQYF
TGCGCCAGCAGCTTGAGGCCGGCGGGGGGATTCCAAGAGACCCAGTACTTC
>TRBV7-8|TRBJ2-5|TRBD2|few
CASSISGAESETQYF
TGTGCCAGCAGCATTAGCGGGGCCGAGTCGGAGACCCAGTACTTC
>TRBV18|TRBJ2-7|-|-
CASSQEIGESYEQYF
TGTGCCAGCTCGCAGGAGATCGGGGAATCCTACGAGCAGTACTTC
>TRBV30|TRBJ1-1|TRBD1|few
CACTTGGKNTEAFF
TGTGCCTGCACGACAGGGGGCAAGAACACTGAAGCTTTCTTT
>TRBV6-2/TRBV6-3|TRBJ2-7|TRBD1|-
CASIGQGVTNSYEQYF
TGTGCCAGCATCGGCCAGGGGGTGACAAACTCCTACGAGCAGTACTTC
>TRBV18|TRBJ2-5|-|-
CASSPSGRDSQYF
TGTGCCAGCTCACCATCAGGGAGAGACTCTCAGTACTTC
>TRBV7-2|TRBJ2-5|-|many
CASSFVFDPAETQYF
TGTGCCAGCAGCTTCGTTTTTGACCCCGCGGAGACCCAGTACTTC
>TRBV7-2|TRBJ2-1|TRBD2|-
CASSLRPGLAGGLEQFF
TGTGCCAGCAGCCTTAGACCGGGACTAGCGGGGGGTTTAGAGCAGTTCTTC
>TRBV2|TRBJ2-7|TRBD1|many
CASSARDRMIYEQYF
TGTGCCAGCAGTGCCCGGGACAGGATGATCTACGAGCAGTACTTC
>TRBV13|TRBJ2-1|TRBD2|many
CASSLGLAGGNEQFF
TGTGCCAGCAGCTTAGGTCTAGCGGGGGGCAATGAGCAGTTCTTC
>TRBV6-2/TRBV6-3|TRBJ1-2|TRBD1|few
CASTTGTGDSGYTF
TGTGCCAGTACAACCGGGACAGGGGATTCTGGCTACACCTTC
>TRBV5-1|TRBJ2-3|-|many
CASSFRGATDTQYF
TGCGCCAGCAGCTTTAGGGGAGCCACAGATACGCAGTATTTT
>TRBV6-2/TRBV6-3|TRBJ2-1|-|many
CASTDRWSEQFF
TGTGCCAGCACCGATCGATGGTCTGAGCAGTTCTTC
>TRBV6-5|TRBJ1-1|-|-
CASSTNTEAFF
TGTGCCAGCAGTACCAACACTGAAGCTTTCTTT
>TRBV10-3|TRBJ1-1|-|many
CAISEPGTLNTEAFF
TGTGCCATCAGTGAGCCAGGGACACTGAACACTGAAGCTTTCTTT
>TRBV7-2|TRBJ2-1|TRBD2|-
CASSLVSGGAGSYNEQFF
TGTGCCAGCAGCTTAGTTAGCGGGGGGGCGGGGTCCTACAATGAGCAGTTCTTC
>TRBV2|TRBJ1-1|TRBD1|few
CASSLQGGVTEAFF
TGTGCCAGCAGCCTACAGGGGGGAGTAACTGAAGCTTTCTTT
>TRBV20-1|TRBJ2-1|-|many
CSASTPTRAAQDEQFF
TGCAGTGCTAGCACCCCGACCAGGGCGGCGCAGGATGAGCAGTTCTTC
>TRBV20-1|TRBJ1-1|-|-
CSARVQLNTEAFF
TGCAGTGCTAGAGTACAGTTGAACACTGAAGCTTTCTTT
>TRBV30|TRBJ1-3|TRBD1|-
CAWSVEDRDREYF
TGTGCCTGGAGTGTAGAGGACCGGGACAGGGAATATTTT
>TRBV20-1|TRBJ2-7|TRBD1|-
CSAPPPGTGRVYEQYF
TGCAGTGCTCCCCCACCCGGGACAGGGCGAGTATACGAGCAGTACTTC
>TRBV28|TRBJ1-6|-|many
CASHSPGAASPLHF
TGTGCCAGCCATTCCCCAGGGGCGGCTTCACCCCTCCACTTT
>TRBV4-2|TRBJ2-3|-|many
CASSPNLYTDTQYF
TGTGCCAGCAGCCCAAACCTTTACACAGATACGCAGTATTTT
>TRBV6-5|TRBJ2-7|-|few
CASRDSPYEQYF
TGTGCCAGCAGGGACAGCCCCTACGAGCAGTACTTC
>TRBV12-3/TRBV12-4|TRBJ2-3|-|-
CASSLSGYTDTQYF
TGTGCCAGCAGTTTGAGCGGTTACACAGATACGCAGTATTTT
>TRBV5-7|TRBJ2-7|TRBD2|-
CASSHANSGGAYEQYF
TGTGCCAGCAGCCACGCAAATAGCGGGGGAGCCTACGAGCAGTACTTC
>TRBV4-1|TRBJ1-2|-|-
CASSQIDKIYGYTF
TGCGCCAGCAGCCAAATTGACAAAATCTATGGCTACACCTTC
>TRBV3-1|TRBJ2-7|-|-
CASSQVRYEQYF
TGTGCCAGCAGCCAAGTGAGATACGAGCAGTACTTC
>TRBV20-1|TRBJ1-6|TRBD1|many
CSAIGQGVSPLHF
TGCAGTGCTATAGGACAGGGAGTTTCACCCCTCCACTTT
>TRBV29-1|TRBJ1-6|-|many
CSVAEGTSSSPLHF
TGCAGCGTCGCAGAAGGGACGAGTTCTTCACCCCTCCACTTT
>TRBV7-1|TRBJ1-1|-|-
CASSSGAPMNTEAFF
TGTGCCAGCAGCTCGGGGGCCCCCATGAACACTGAAGCTTTCTTT
>TRBV6-5|TRBJ2-1|TRBD2|-
CASSRLAGDRDEQFF
TGTGCCAGCAGCCGACTAGCGGGGGACAGGGATGAGCAGTTCTTC
>TRBV20-1|TRBJ1-2|-|many
CSAAGSHWGYGYTF
TGCAGTGCTGCCGGGAGCCACTGGGGCTATGGCTACACCTTC
>TRBV27|TRBJ2-3|-|-
CASSLSRQITDTQYF
TGTGCCAGCAGTTTATCCCGACAGATCACAGATACGCAGTATTTT
>TRBV5-1|TRBJ2-1|-|many
CASSWTGTKNEQFF
TGCGCCAGCAGCTGGACAGGGACTAAAAATGAGCAGTTCTTC
>TRBV12-3/TRBV12-4|TRBJ2-3|-|many
CASSPLPPGGTDTQYF
TGTGCCAGCAGTCCACTCCCCCCCGGGGGCACAGATACGCAGTATTTT
>TRBV5-6|TRBJ2-2|-|-
CASSGRSGGTGELFF
TGTGCCAGCAGCGGCAGGAGCGGCGGGACCGGGGAGCTGTTTTTT
>TRBV20-1|TRBJ1-1|-|many
CSAQGTISEAFF
TGCAGTGCACAAGGGACAATCTCTGAAGCTTTCTTT
>TRBV5-1|TRBJ2-7|-|-
CASSLGAGADEQYF
TGCGCCAGCAGCTTGGGTGCAGGGGCCGACGAGCAGTACTTC
>TRBV2|TRBJ2-2|TRBD2|medium-sized
CASRPRLAGGPIHTGELFF
TGTGCCAGCAGGCCTCGACTAGCGGGGGGGCCAATCCACACCGGGGAGCTGTTTTTT
>TRBV19|TRBJ1-5|-|many
CATAGTVYSNQPQHF
TGTGCCACCGCCGGGACCGTGTATAGCAATCAGCCCCAGCATTTT
>TRBV7-2|TRBJ1-5|-|many
CASSLQVDQPQHF
TGTGCCAGCAGCTTGCAAGTCGATCAGCCCCAGCATTTT
>TRBV12-3/TRBV12-4|TRBJ2-3|-|-
CASTVDTDTQYF
TGTGCCAGCACAGTGGACACAGATACGCAGTATTTT
>TRBV27|TRBJ1-4|-|-
CASSLSRGTNEKLFF
TGTGCCAGCAGTTTAAGTCGGGGGACGAATGAAAAACTGTTTTTT
>TRBV5-1|TRBJ2-7|-|-
CASSRRGTDEQYF
TGCGCCAGCTCAAGACGGGGGACCGACGAGCAGTACTTC
>TRBV6-6|TRBJ2-7|-|many
CASSYSNQGAYEQYF
TGTGCCAGCAGTTACTCGAACCAGGGAGCCTACGAGCAGTACTTC
>TRBV19|TRBJ2-1|-|many
CASSMDGLTYNEQFF
TGTGCCAGTAGTATGGACGGACTTACCTACAATGAGCAGTTCTTC
>TRBV15|TRBJ2-2|-|many
CATSRDSGGIRELFF
TGTGCCACCAGCAGAGATAGCGGTGGCATTCGGGAGCTGTTTTTT
>TRBV7-9|TRBJ2-1|-|few
CASSLGTGNEQFF
TGTGCCAGCAGCTTAGGGACCGGCAATGAGCAGTTCTTC
>TRBV11-2|TRBJ2-4|-|many
CASSLDVGLAPGDIQYF
TGTGCCAGCAGCTTAGACGTGGGGCTGGCCCCCGGGGACATTCAGTACTTC